This TCR beta chain was recorded in a study of shared clonotypes between healthy human individuals. Overall study: Per donor, CD8 memory used one plate, CD8 naive used two, CD4 memory used three and CD4 naive used three.

CD4+ cell separation produced CD45RA+ naive and CD45RA-negative memory subsets. Study-wide findings and caveats: Sequencing depth was predicted to influence how clonotypes are shared among donors. Rarefaction analysis demonstrated incomplete sorted-subset sequencing notwithstanding large depth.

Points on this clone: Its target is not known.

This CDR3 has 15 amino acids. Germline CDR1 is SGHRS and CDR2 is YFSETQ. The trim removed 4 bases at V and 0 bases at J, leaving 3 bases unmatched. TCRdb keeps only in-frame clones here, not all; method: immunoSEQ multiplex PCR. Of about 2.3 million clones in the sample, over 85% were seen once. Sequencing input: naive CD4+ T cells from PBMCs. Specified subset: CD45RA+ positively selected. This rearrangement joins TRBV5-1 to TRBJ1-3, with TRBD1 matching over 8 bases. This receptor was identified in a man younger than 35 in good health. Some clones in this sample may be carry-over from other donors' samples. The chain's CDR3 is CASSETGGSGNTIYF. The CDR3 DNA is TGCGCCAGCAGCGAAACAGGGGGCTCTGGAAACACCATATATTTT.